A single sample is the source of the 16 T cell receptor beta chains below, sequenced in a study of regulatory T cells in long-lasting Graves disease. Time point of the sample: newly diagnosed GD, antithyroid drugs for less than 3 months. Isolated PBMC RNA provided the starting material for the TCR library. Through Arm-PCR of CDR3 regions and iRepertoire HTBI primers, TCR beta libraries were built. TCRdb itself ran the multiplex PCR reads through MiXCR, one entry per CDR3 protein. Among roughly 560,000 distinct CDR3 sequences, about 11% were seen once, and the ten largest hold about 8.3%. These data also featured in a second study, about T cells in Graves' hyperthyroidism and ophthalmopathy.

Sequenced here: peripheral blood mononuclear cells (PBMCs), sampled at new diagnosis, from a patient treated with antithyroid drugs. Source of these receptors: a woman aged 25 to 39 with Graves disease.

This clonotype was counted ten times or more. The V call is TRBV14, the J call TRBJ2-5; 10 positions match TRBD1. Germline V lookup: CDR1 SGHDN, CDR2 FVKESK. Unmatched junction bases numbered 6, after V lost 4 bases and J lost 4 bases. The CDR3 sequence is 15 residues long. For the CDR3, the DNA is TGTGCCAGCAGCCTCCTGACAGGGGGCAGAGAGACCCAGTACTTC. It is translated as CASSLLTGGRETQYF.

The chain joins TRBV5-4 to TRBJ1-2; no clear D. V lost 3 bases and J 4 bases, leaving 7 bases between the germline ends. Germline-derived CDR1 and CDR2 are SGHNT and YYREEE (reference sequence). The length of the CDR3 is 12 residues. The CDR3 DNA reads as TGTGCCAGCAGCTCCGGGTCCTATGGCTACACCTTC. Translation gives CASSSGSYGYTF.

This clonotype appeared many times. The chain is built from TRBV6-1 and TRBJ2-2; possibly TRBD1 for D (6 bases). V was trimmed by 2 bases and J by 4 bases, leaving 17 bases between them. CDR3 size: 17 residues. CDR1 and CDR2 from the germline V gene are MNHNS and SASEGT. CDR3 DNA sequence: TGTGCCAGCAGTGAACATTTTATGTTAGGGGGCACCGGGGAGCTGTTTTTT. It codes for CASSEHFMLGGTGELFF.

This clonotype came up a few times. V is TRBV6-4 and J is TRBJ1-2, with D maybe TRBD1 (5 bases). The CDR3 has 13 residues. Trimming pared 2 bases from V and 8 bases from J, leaving 12 bases between. Germline CDR1 is MRHNA and CDR2 is SNTAGT. DNA for the CDR3: TGTGCCAGCAGTGACGGGGGGGGAAGAGGCTACACCTTC. Amino acids: CASSDGGGRGYTF.

The CDR3 coding sequence is TGTGCCAGCAGTTCGATCTCGGGATTACTAGCCAAAAACATTCAGTACTTC. As protein: CASSSISGLLAKNIQYF. The chain joins TRBV6-5 to TRBJ2-4; D is possibly TRBD2 (5 bases). This CDR3 region has 17 residues. Germline-derived CDR1 and CDR2 are MNHEY and SVGAGI. Trimming shortened V by 4 bases and J by 0 bases, and 16 bases separated the two germline ends.

This clonotype was seen repeatedly, ten times or more. V gene TRBV11-2 combines with J gene TRBJ2-2; D gene ambiguous. CDR3 length: 14 residues. Trimming shortened V by 5 bases and J by 4 bases, and 11 bases separated the two germline ends. Germline V CDR1 and CDR2: SGHAT, FQNNGV. The CDR3, as DNA: TGTGCCAGCAGCCCACGTTTCGCCACCGGGGAGCTGTTTTTT. This gives the protein CASSPRFATGELFF. Full variable domain (rest looked up from reference TRBV11-2 and TRBJ2-2): EAGVAQSPRYKIIEKRQSVAFWCNPISGHATLYWYQQILGQGPKLLIQFQNNGVVDDSQLPKDRFSAERLKGVDSTLKIQPAKLEDSAVYLCASSPRFATGELFFGEGSRLTVL.

This clonotype was observed a handful of times. The chain has TRBV5-5 and TRBJ2-7; TRBD1 or TRBD2 may be the D gene (5 bases each). Germline V gives CDR1 SGHKS, CDR2 YYEKEE (reference sequence). The CDR3 loop spans 14 amino acids. V was trimmed by 2 bases and J by 1 base, leaving 10 bases between them. CDR3: CASSFPGASYEQYF. Written as DNA, the CDR3 is TGTGCCAGCAGCTTCCCCGGGGCTTCCTACGAGCAGTACTTC.

This clonotype was found many times. The J gene is TRBJ2-7, the V gene TRBV20-1; D unresolved. With 6 bases removed from V and 5 bases from J, the gap between germline ends came to 14 bases. The CDR3 covers 12 residues. Germline V gives CDR1 DFQATT, CDR2 SNEGSKA (reference sequence). For the CDR3, the DNA is TGCAGTGCCCCGGCAGCAACCGACGAGCAGTACTTC. As protein: CSAPAATDEQYF.

This clonotype was observed many times. The V call is TRBV12-3 or TRBV12-4, the J call TRBJ2-7, with 11 bases lining up with TRBD2. The ends lost 3 bases at V and 1 base at J; junction bases unmatched: 5. The CDR3 has 16 amino acids. The CDR3 nucleotides are TGTGCCAGCAGTTTCAGACTAGCGGGACCATCCTACGAGCAGTACTTC. Protein sequence: CASSFRLAGPSYEQYF.

This chain joins TRBV3-1 and TRBJ2-1; 12 bases agree with TRBD2. V dropped 0 bases and J dropped 3; count of bases not matched to a gene: 3. This CDR3 has 17 residues. Germline V gene data show CDR1 as LGHDT and CDR2 as YNNKEL (reference sequence). The CDR3 is CASSQETSGSHYNEQFF. In nucleotides, the CDR3 is TGTGCCAGCAGCCAAGAGACTAGCGGGAGCCACTACAATGAGCAGTTCTTC.

This clonotype showed up many times. V gene TRBV7-9 combines with J gene TRBJ2-1; no definite D call. The CDR3 extends over 15 amino acids. Trimming left V 5 bases short and J 6 bases short, with 17 bases between. Germline V gene sequence: CDR1 SEHNR, CDR2 FQNEAQ (reference sequence). This CDR3 is CASSPPGIGANEQFF. The CDR3 coding sequence is TGTGCCAGCAGCCCCCCGGGTATTGGTGCCAATGAGCAGTTCTTC.

This clonotype was observed many times. The chain has TRBV18 and TRBJ2-5, with D perhaps TRBD2 (5 bases). The V gene lost 0 bases and the J gene lost 9 bases, with 8 bases spanning the gap. Germline lookup yields CDR1 KGHSH and CDR2 LQKENI. The CDR3 is made up of 12 amino acids. The chain's CDR3 is CASSPPGGPQYF. The CDR3 DNA reads as TGTGCCAGCTCACCACCCGGAGGTCCCCAGTACTTC.

This clonotype was counted ten times or more. This chain connects TRBV12-3 or TRBV12-4 to TRBJ1-2; 9 nucleotides line up with TRBD1. The CDR3 spans 15 residues. The junction had 4 bases not matched to a gene; V was cut back by 5 bases and J by 0 bases. CDR3 nucleotides: TGTGCCAGCAGTCCGAGGACAGGGGCTAACTATGGCTACACCTTC. It specifies CASSPRTGANYGYTF.

This clonotype was seen a few times. The CDR3: CASSIVAPSTNEKLFF. CDR3 DNA sequence: TGTGCCAGTAGTATAGTGGCGCCTTCAACTAATGAAAAACTGTTTTTT. The genes are TRBV19 and TRBJ1-4; D not certain. CDR1 is LNHDA and CDR2 is SQIVND in the germline V gene (reference sequence). Trimming left V 1 base short and J 0 bases short, with 9 bases between. The CDR3 runs to 16 residues.

This clonotype was observed at least ten times. The genes are TRBV29-1 and TRBJ2-1, with D maybe TRBD2 (5 bases). V gave up 5 bases and J gave up 2 bases, with 16 bases separating them. Germline V gene lookup returns CDR1 SQVTM and CDR2 ANQGSEA. CDR3 length: 15 residues. The CDR3 nucleotides are TGCAGCGTTATCTGGAGGTTCGCACCCTACAATGAGCAGTTCTTC. Its protein product is CSVIWRFAPYNEQFF.

This clonotype has only a few counts. This rearrangement joins TRBV20-1 to TRBJ2-7; 7 bases line up with TRBD2. This CDR3 is built from 13 residues. The trim removed 7 bases at V and 7 bases at J, leaving 13 bases unmatched. Germline CDR1 and CDR2: DFQATT and SNEGSKA (reference sequence). The CDR3 region is CSVTTSHFGEQYF. The CDR3 DNA reads as TGCAGTGTCACGACTAGCCACTTTGGAGAGCAGTACTTC.